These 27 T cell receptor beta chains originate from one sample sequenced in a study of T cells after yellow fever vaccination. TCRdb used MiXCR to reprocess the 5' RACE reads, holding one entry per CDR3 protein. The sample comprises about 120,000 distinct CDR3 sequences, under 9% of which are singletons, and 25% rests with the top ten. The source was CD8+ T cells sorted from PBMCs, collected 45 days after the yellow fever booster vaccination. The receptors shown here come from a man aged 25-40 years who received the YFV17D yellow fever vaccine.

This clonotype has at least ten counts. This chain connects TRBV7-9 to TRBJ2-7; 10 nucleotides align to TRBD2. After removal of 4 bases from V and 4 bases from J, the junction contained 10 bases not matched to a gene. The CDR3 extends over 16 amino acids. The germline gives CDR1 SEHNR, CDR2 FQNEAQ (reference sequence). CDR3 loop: CASSSPLAGDRYEQYF. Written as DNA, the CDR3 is TGTGCCAGCAGCTCGCCCCTAGCGGGAGATAGGTACGAGCAGTACTTC.

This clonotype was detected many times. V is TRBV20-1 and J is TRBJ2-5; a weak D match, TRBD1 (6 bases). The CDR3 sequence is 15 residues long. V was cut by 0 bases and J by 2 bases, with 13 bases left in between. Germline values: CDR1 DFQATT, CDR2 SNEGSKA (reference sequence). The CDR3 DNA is TGCAGTGCTAGAGATGAGACAGGATCACAAGAGACCCAGTACTTC. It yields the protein CSARDETGSQETQYF.

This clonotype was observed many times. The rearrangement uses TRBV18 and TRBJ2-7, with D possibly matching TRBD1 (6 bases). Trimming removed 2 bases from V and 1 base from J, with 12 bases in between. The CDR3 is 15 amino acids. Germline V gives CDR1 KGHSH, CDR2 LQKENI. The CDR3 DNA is TGTGCCAGCTCACCATCACCCGGACAGTCCTACGAGCAGTACTTC. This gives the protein CASSPSPGQSYEQYF.

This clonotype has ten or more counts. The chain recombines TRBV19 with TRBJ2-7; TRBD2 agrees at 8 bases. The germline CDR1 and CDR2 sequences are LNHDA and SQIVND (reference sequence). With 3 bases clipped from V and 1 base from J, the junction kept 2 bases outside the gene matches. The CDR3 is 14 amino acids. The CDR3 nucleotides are TGTGCCAGTAGTATCACGGGAGGGTCCTACGAGCAGTACTTC. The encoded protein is CASSITGGSYEQYF.

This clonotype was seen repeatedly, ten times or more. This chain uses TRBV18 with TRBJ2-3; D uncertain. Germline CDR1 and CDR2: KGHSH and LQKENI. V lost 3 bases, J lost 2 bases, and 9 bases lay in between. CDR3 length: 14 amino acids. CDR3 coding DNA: TGTGCCAGCTCACCTGGGTGGCTCACAGATACGCAGTATTTT. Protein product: CASSPGWLTDTQYF.

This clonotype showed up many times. CDR3 sequence reads: CASAPPEASTDTQYF. The CDR3, as DNA: TGTGCCAGCGCCCCTCCTGAGGCTAGCACAGATACGCAGTATTTT. V and J are TRBV25-1 and TRBJ2-3, with D hard to call. Germline lookup yields CDR1 MGHDK and CDR2 SYGVNS. The CDR3 runs 15 residues. The V end lost 8 bases, the J end lost 0 bases, and 15 bases lay between the germline ends. Full variable domain (missing parts from reference TRBV25-1 and TRBJ2-3): EADIYQTPRYLVIGTGKKITLECSQTMGHDKMYWYQQDPGMELHLIHYSYGVNSTEKGDLSSESTVSRIRTEHFPLTLESARPSHTSQYLCASAPPEASTDTQYFGPGTRLTVL.

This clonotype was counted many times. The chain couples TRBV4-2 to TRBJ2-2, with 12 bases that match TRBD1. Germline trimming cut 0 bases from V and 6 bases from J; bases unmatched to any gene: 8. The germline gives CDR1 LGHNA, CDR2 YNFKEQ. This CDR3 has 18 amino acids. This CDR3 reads CASSQDLWGQGAAGELFF. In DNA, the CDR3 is TGTGCCAGCAGCCAAGATCTGTGGGGACAGGGGGCCGCCGGGGAGCTGTTTTTT.

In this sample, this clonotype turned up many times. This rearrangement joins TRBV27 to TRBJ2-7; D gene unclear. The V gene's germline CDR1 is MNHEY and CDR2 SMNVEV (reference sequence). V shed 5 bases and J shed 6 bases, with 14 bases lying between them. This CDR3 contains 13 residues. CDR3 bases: TGTGCCAGCAGTCTTTCCCAGGCCTCCGAGCAGTACTTC. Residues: CASSLSQASEQYF.

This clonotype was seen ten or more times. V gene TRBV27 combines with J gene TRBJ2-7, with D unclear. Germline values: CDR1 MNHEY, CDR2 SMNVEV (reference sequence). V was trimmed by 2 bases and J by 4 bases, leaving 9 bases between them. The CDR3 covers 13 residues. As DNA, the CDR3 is TGTGCCAGCAGTTTAAGTGGTAAATACGAGCAGTACTTC. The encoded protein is CASSLSGKYEQYF.

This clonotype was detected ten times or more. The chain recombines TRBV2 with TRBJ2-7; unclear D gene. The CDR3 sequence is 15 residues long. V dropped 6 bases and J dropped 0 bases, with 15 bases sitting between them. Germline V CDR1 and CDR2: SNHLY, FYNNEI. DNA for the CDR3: TGTGCCAGCAGATTTTCTTATTCGATCTCCTACGAGCAGTACTTC. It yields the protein CASRFSYSISYEQYF.

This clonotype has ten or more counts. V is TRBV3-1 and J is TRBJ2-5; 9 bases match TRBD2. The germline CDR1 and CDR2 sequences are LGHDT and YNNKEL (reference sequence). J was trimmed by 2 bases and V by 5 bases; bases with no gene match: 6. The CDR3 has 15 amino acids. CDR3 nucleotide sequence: TGTGCCAGCAGCAACCCTCTAGCGGGGCAAGAGACCCAGTACTTC. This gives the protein CASSNPLAGQETQYF.

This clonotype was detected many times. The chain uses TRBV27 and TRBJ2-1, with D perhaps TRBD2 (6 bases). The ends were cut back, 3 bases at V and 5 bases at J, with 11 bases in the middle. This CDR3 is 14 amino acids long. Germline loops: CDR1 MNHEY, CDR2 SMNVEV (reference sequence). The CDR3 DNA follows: TGTGCCAGCAGTTTCGGGGGAGCCGACAATGAGCAGTTCTTC. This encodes CASSFGGADNEQFF.

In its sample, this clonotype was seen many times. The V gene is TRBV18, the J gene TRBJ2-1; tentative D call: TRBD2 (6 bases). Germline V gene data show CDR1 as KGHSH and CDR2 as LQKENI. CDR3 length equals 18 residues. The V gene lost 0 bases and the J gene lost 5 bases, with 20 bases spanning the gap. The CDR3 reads CASSPPDRGNNYNNEQFF. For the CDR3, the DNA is TGTGCCAGCTCACCACCTGACCGGGGGAACAACTACAACAATGAGCAGTTCTTC.

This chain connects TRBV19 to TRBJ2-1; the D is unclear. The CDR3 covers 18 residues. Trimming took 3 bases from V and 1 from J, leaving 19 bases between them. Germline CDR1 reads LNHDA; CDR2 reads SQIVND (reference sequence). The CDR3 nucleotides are TGTGCCAGTAGTATTATCATATATCTGGGGATTTCCTACAATGAGCAGTTCTTC. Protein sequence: CASSIIIYLGISYNEQFF.

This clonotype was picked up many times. CDR3 bases: TGTGCCAGCAGCTTAACGTTGGGGGGAGGCTCTGGCACAGATACGCAGTATTTT. Protein product: CASSLTLGGGSGTDTQYF. The rearrangement links TRBV7-3 to TRBJ2-3, with D possibly matching TRBD2 (6 bases). The length of the CDR3 is 18 residues. The V and J ends lost 0 bases and 1 base respectively, with 17 bases between them. The germline V gene encodes CDR1 SGHTA and CDR2 FQGTGA.

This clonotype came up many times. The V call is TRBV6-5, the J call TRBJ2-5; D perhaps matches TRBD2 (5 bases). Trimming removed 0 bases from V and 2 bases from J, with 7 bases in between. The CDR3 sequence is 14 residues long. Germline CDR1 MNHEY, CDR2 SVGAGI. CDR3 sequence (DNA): TGTGCCAGCAGTTACTCGAGCGGACAAGAGACCCAGTACTTC. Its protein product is CASSYSSGQETQYF.

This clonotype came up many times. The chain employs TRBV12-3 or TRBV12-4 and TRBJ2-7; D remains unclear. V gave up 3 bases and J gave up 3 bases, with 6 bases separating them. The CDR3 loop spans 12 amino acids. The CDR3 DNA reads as TGTGCCAGCAGTTTGGAAAGCTACGAGCAGTACTTC. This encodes CASSLESYEQYF.

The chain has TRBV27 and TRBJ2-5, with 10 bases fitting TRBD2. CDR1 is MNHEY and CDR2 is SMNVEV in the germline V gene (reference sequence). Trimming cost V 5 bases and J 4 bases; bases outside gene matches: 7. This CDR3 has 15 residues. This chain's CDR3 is CASSKVGLALETQYF. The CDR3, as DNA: TGTGCCAGCAGTAAAGTGGGACTAGCGCTAGAGACCCAGTACTTC.

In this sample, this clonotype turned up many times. In DNA, the CDR3 is TGTGCCACCGCAGGGGGCGCGGAAGAGACCCAGTACTTC. Translating it yields CATAGGAEETQYF. The chain joins TRBV24-1 to TRBJ2-5; 8 bases map to TRBD1. V was clipped by 9 bases and J by 3 bases; unmatched bases: 5. The CDR3 sequence is 13 residues long. Germline V gives CDR1 KGHDR, CDR2 SFDVKD.

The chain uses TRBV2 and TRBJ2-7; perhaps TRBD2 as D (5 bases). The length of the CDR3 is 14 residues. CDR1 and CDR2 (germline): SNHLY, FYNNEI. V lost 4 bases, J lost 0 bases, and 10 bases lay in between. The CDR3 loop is CASSAGSNSYEQYF. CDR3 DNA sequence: TGTGCCAGCAGTGCGGGGAGTAACTCCTACGAGCAGTACTTC.

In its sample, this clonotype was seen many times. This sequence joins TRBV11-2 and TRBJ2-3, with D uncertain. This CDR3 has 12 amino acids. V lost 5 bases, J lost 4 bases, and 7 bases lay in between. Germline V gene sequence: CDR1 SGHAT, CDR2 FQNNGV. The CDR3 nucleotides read TGTGCCAGCAGCCCGCCTCCAGATACGCAGTATTTT. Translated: CASSPPPDTQYF.

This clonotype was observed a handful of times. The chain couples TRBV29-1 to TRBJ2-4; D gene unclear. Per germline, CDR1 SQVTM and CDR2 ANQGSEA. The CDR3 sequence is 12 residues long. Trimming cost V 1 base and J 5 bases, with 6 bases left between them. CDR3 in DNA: TGCAGCGTTGAAGCATATGAAAACATTCAGTACTTC. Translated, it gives CSVEAYENIQYF.

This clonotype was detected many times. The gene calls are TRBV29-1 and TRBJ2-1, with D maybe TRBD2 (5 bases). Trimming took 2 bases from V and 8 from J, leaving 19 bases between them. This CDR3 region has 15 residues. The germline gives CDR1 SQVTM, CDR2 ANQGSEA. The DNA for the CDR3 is TGCAGCGTTGAAAATCCCGGGAAAAGTCCGGATGAGCAGTTCTTC. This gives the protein CSVENPGKSPDEQFF.

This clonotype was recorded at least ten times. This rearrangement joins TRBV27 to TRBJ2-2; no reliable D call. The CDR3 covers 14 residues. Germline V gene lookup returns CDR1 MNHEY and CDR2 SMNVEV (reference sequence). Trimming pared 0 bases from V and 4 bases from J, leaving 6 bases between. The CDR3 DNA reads TGTGCCAGCAGTTTATCAGGGCCCACCGGGGAGCTGTTTTTT. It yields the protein CASSLSGPTGELFF.

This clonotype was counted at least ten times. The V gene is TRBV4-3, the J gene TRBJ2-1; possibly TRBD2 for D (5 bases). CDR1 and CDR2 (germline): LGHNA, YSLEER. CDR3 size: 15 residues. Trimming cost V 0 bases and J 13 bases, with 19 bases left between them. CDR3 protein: CASSQDRSSAAGQFF. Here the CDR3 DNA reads TGCGCCAGCAGCCAAGATCGAAGTAGCGCAGCCGGCCAGTTCTTC.

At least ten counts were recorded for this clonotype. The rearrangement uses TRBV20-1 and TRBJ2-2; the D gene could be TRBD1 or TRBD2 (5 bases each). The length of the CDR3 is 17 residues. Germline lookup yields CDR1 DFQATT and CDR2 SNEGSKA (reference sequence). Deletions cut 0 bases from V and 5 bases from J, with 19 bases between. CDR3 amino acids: CSARDYSSGPSTGELFF. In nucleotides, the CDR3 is TGCAGTGCTAGAGATTACTCGTCGGGACCCTCGACCGGGGAGCTGTTTTTT.

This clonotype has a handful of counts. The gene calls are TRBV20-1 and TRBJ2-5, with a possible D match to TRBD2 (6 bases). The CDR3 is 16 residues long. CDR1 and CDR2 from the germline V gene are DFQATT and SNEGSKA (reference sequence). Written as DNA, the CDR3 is TGCGCTACGAGCCTCGTTCCAGCGGGTAGTCAGGAGACCCAGTACTTC. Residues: CATSLVPAGSQETQYF.